This is a list of T cell receptor beta chains from one sample in a study of Ad26.COV2.S vaccination and SARS-CoV-2 variants. Here immunoSEQ multiplex PCR was the method, and the copy in TCRdb shows in-frame clones only, minus some. The profile shows roughly 680,000 clones, 70% to 90% of them singletons. Specimen: peripheral blood, collected in a trial of Ad26.COV2.S vaccine versus placebo. Receptors were obtained from a person between 18 and 65 years old who received the Ad26.COV2.S COVID-19 vaccine or a placebo. The CDR3 runs from the conserved cysteine through the conserved F or W. A D gene is named only where the DNA matches it firmly. Size values are once, few and many counts, or a class for expanded clones, and some rows have none.

>TRBV12-3/TRBV12-4|-|TRBJ1-5|-
TGTGCCAGCAGTCCTACAAATCAGCCCCAGCATTTT
CASSPTNQPQHF
>TRBV29-1|TRBD2|TRBJ2-2|once
TGCAGCGTTGTGCATAGCGGGACTGGCACCGGGGAGCTGTTTTTT
CSVVHSGTGTGELFF
>TRBV6-5|-|TRBJ2-6|-
TGTGCCATTCGTTACCTAGGAGCCGGGGCCAACGTCCTGACTTTC
CAIRYLGAGANVLTF
>TRBV2|TRBD1|TRBJ2-7|-
TGTGCCAGCGGGGGACAGGGGTCCTACGAGCAGTACTTC
CASGGQGSYEQYF
>TRBV24-1|-|TRBJ2-2|-
TGTGCCACCAGTGATCGGACAGACAACACCGGGGAGCTGTTTTTT
CATSDRTDNTGELFF
>TRBV5-8|-|TRBJ1-2|-
TGTGCCAGCAGCATCCTATCGACGGAGCTTTATGGCTACACCTTC
CASSILSTELYGYTF
>TRBV4-2|TRBD2|TRBJ2-3|-
TGTGCCAGCAGCCTCCAGATGGGACTAGCGGGGCGCACAGATACGCAGTATTTT
CASSLQMGLAGRTDTQYF
>TRBV15|-|TRBJ2-5|-
TGTGCCACCAGCAGAGATTTTCATTCGGGGGTGGATGAGACCCAGTACTTC
CATSRDFHSGVDETQYF
>TRBV11-2|-|TRBJ2-7|-
TGTGCCAGCAGCTTAATATACGGTTCCCTCTACGAGCAGTACTTC
CASSLIYGSLYEQYF
>TRBV5-5|TRBD1|TRBJ2-7|-
TGTGCCAGCAGCTTGGGGGGGACAGGGACCTACGAGCAGTACTTC
CASSLGGTGTYEQYF
>TRBV5-6|-|TRBJ2-5|-
TGTGCCAGCAGCTTGGCCGTAGAGACCCAGTACTTC
CASSLAVETQYF
>TRBV18|-|TRBJ1-1|few
TGTGCCAGCTCACCGGAGCGACAGACTGAAGCTTTCTTT
CASSPERQTEAFF
>TRBV19|-|TRBJ2-1|-
TGTGCCAGTAGTATTCAGGCTCGCTATCCCTACAATGAGCAGTTCTTC
CASSIQARYPYNEQFF
>TRBV7-9|TRBD2|TRBJ2-3|-
TGTGCCAGCAGCCAGGCGGGGGGAGGGCGGACAGATACGCAGTATTTT
CASSQAGGGRTDTQYF
>TRBV9|TRBD2|TRBJ2-3|-
TGTGCCAGCAGCGTAGTAGGCGGGAGTCCAGATACGCAGTATTTT
CASSVVGGSPDTQYF
>TRBV30|TRBD2|TRBJ2-3|-
TGTGCCTGGACCAAAACGGGACTAGCGGGGTACACAGATACGCAGTATTTT
CAWTKTGLAGYTDTQYF
>TRBV30|-|TRBJ1-1|-
TGTGCCTGGAGGAAAGGCACTGAAGCTTTCTTT
CAWRKGTEAFF
>TRBV10-1|-|TRBJ1-1|-
TGCGCCAGCAGTGAGAGGGGAGCTGGCAACACTGAAGCTTTCTTT
CASSERGAGNTEAFF
>TRBV27|-|TRBJ2-7|-
TGTGCCAGCAGTTTAAGGACCGACCTGGGCTACGAGCAGTACTTC
CASSLRTDLGYEQYF
>TRBV5-6|TRBD2|TRBJ2-2|-
TGTGCCAGCAGCTTCCTAGCGGGTGTAGGCACCGGGGAGCTGTTTTTT
CASSFLAGVGTGELFF
>TRBV4-3|-|TRBJ2-7|-
TGCGCCAGCAGCCAAGATGGGGTAGGGCCCTACGAGCAGTACTTC
CASSQDGVGPYEQYF
>TRBV10-3|TRBD2|TRBJ2-3|-
TGTGCCATCAGTCCTTCGGGGGGTAGAATAACGCAGTATTTT
CAISPSGGRITQYF
>TRBV3-1/TRBV3-2|TRBD1|TRBJ2-6|-
TGTGCCAGCAGCCAAGCGTTATCCGGGACAGACCCCTCTGGGGCCAACGTCCTGACTTTC
CASSQALSGTDPSGANVLTF
>TRBV10-1|-|TRBJ2-1|-
TGCGCCAGCAGTGTTGGGGGTGAGCAGTTCTTC
CASSVGGEQFF
>TRBV27|-|TRBJ2-3|-
TGTGCCACCACAAACAGGGGAGGGACGCAGTATTTT
CATTNRGGTQYF
>TRBV10-2|TRBD2|TRBJ2-1|-
TGCGCCAGCAGTGACGCCCTAGCGGGAGGGCCTAATGAGCAGTTCTTC
CASSDALAGGPNEQFF
>TRBV6-5|-|TRBJ1-6|-
TGTGCCAGCAGTCAGACAAGGATGGGGGAGAGACCCCTCCACTTT
CASSQTRMGERPLHF
>TRBV7-2|-|TRBJ1-1|-
TGTGCCAGCAGCTTAGCATTGGGGCAGGGCTATGAAGCTTTCTTT
CASSLALGQGYEAFF
>TRBV6-5|-|TRBJ1-2|-
TGTGCCAGCAGTTTGGAGCGGTTGAAGGGCTACACCTTC
CASSLERLKGYTF
>TRBV4-3|-|TRBJ2-7|few
TGCGCCAGCAGCCTGGTTCACGGTTCCTACGAGCAGTACTTC
CASSLVHGSYEQYF
>TRBV5-1|-|TRBJ1-3|once
TGCGCCAGCCGCCCTGTGGGGATCGCTGGAAACACCATATATTTT
CASRPVGIAGNTIYF
>TRBV19|TRBD1|TRBJ2-1|-
TGTGCCAGTAGCGGACAGGGGGCCTACAATGAGCAGTTCTTC
CASSGQGAYNEQFF
>TRBV3-1/TRBV3-2|TRBD1|TRBJ1-2|-
TGTGCCAGCAGCCAAGTTAAACAGGGGCGGGCTAACTATGGCTACACCTTC
CASSQVKQGRANYGYTF
>TRBV7-9|-|TRBJ1-1|-
TGTGCCAGCAGCTTAGTGTCGGGGCCGGCTTTCTTT
CASSLVSGPAFF
>TRBV5-6|-|TRBJ2-7|-
TGTGCCAGCAGCGGGAGACACCTCTACGAGCAGTACTTC
CASSGRHLYEQYF
>TRBV12-3/TRBV12-4|-|TRBJ2-5|-
TGTGCCAGCAACCCCGACAGAAAAGAGACCCAGTACTTC
CASNPDRKETQYF
>TRBV25-1|-|TRBJ2-1|-
TGTGCCAGCAGTGAAGACAATGAGCAGTTCTTC
CASSEDNEQFF